Given below is one TCR beta chain in context. Between the trimmed V and J ends, which lost 1 base and 5 bases, there was a span of 12 bases. This CDR3 spans 14 amino acids. From germline, CDR1 is MGHRA and CDR2 YSYEKL. The participants were between about 18 and 90 years old and came from some 25 US areas. Self-reported history from a screening survey and questionnaire set each donor's cohort. The data belong to a study of blood T cell repertoires in COVID-19. Overall study: Nucleic acid was either cDNA or gDNA, and it came from T cells, B-cell-depleted T cells, or PBMCs.

Original processing notes: The authors estimated nucleated cell counts from reference gene primer amplification. Produced via immunoSEQ multiplex PCR; TCRdb's table is partial and in-frame only. The V and J calls and clone size were taken over from that table, and D and trimming were inferred from the DNA. The sample consists of some 210,000 clones, about 87% of them appearing once. This TCR was sampled from a man between 18 and 35 years old with acute COVID-19. The gene calls are TRBV4-1 and TRBJ2-7; D is perhaps TRBD2 (5 bases). The sequencing input was PBMCs or T cells enriched from blood (not recorded which). The CDR3 spells CASSQGSGLDEQYF. The CDR3 bases are TGCGCCAGCAGCCAAGGTTCGGGGTTGGACGAGCAGTACTTC.